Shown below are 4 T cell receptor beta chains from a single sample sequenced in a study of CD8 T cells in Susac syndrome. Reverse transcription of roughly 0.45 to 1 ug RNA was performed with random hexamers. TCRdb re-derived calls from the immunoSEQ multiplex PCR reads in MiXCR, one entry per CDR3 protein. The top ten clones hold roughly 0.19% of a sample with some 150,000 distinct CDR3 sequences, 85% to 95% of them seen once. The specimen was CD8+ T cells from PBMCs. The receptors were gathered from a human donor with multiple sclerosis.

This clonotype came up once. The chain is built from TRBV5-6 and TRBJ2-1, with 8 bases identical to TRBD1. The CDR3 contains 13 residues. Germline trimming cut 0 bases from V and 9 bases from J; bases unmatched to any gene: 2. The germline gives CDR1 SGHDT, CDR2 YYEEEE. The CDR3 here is CASSLGTGTEQFF. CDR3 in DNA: TGTGCCAGCAGCTTGGGGACAGGGACTGAGCAGTTCTTC.

The CDR3 is CSVEDPGKGLGSDIQYF. In DNA form, the CDR3 reads TGCAGCGTTGAAGATCCAGGAAAGGGTTTGGGTTCGGACATTCAGTACTTC. V and J are TRBV29-1 and TRBJ2-4; D is uncertain. Per the germline V gene, CDR1 is SQVTM and CDR2 is ANQGSEA. V lost 0 bases to trimming and J lost 8 bases, with 23 bases between them. The CDR3 consists of 17 residues.

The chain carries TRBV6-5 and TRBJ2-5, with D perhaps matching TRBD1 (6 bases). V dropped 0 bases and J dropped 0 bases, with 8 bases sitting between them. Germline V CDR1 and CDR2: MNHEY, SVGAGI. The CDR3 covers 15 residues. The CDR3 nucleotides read TGTGCCAGCAGTTACTCGGACAGTTACCAAGAGACCCAGTACTTC. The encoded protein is CASSYSDSYQETQYF.

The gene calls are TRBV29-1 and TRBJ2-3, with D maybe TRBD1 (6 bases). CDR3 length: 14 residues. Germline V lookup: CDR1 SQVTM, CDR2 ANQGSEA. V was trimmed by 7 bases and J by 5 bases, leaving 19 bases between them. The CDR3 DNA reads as TGCAGCGCTGCTGGGACATATGAAGGAGATACGCAGTATTTT. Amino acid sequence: CSAAGTYEGDTQYF.